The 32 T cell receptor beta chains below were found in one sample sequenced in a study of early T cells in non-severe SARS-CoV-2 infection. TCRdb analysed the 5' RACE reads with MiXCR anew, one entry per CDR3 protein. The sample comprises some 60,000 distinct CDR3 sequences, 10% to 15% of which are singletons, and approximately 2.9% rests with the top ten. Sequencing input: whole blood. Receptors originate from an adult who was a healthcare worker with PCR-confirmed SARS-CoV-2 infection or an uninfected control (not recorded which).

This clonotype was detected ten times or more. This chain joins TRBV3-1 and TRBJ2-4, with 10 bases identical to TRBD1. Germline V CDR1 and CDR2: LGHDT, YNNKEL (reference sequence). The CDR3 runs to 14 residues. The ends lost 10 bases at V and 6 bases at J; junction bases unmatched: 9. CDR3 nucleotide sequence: TGTGCCACCAGGGACAGGGGAGGGAGAAACATTCAGTACTTC. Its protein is CATRDRGGRNIQYF.

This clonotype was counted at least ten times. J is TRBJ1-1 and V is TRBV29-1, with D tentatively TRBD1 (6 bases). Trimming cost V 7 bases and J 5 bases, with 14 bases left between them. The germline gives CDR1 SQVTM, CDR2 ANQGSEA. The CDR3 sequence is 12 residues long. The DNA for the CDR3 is TGCAGCGCTTTACAGGGACGTACTGAAGCTTTCTTT. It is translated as CSALQGRTEAFF.

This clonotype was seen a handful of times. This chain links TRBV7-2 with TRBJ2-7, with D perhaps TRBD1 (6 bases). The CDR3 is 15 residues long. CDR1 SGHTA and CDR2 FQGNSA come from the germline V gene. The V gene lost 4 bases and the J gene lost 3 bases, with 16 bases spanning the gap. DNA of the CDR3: TGTGCCAGCAGCTCCCCGAGGGGGATGGGCTACGAGCAGTACTTC. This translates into CASSSPRGMGYEQYF.

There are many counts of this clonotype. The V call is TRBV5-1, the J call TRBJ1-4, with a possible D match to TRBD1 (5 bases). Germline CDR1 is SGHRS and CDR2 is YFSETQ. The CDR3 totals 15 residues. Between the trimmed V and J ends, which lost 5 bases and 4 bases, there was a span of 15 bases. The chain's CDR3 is CASRPRGDLNEKLFF. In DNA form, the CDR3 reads TGCGCCAGCAGGCCTAGAGGGGACCTTAATGAAAAACTGTTTTTT.

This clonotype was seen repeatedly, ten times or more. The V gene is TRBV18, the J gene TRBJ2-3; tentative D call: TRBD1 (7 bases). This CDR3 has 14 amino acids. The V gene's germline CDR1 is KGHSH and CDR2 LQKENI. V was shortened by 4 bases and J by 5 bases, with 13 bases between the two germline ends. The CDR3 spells CASSQGTAGDTQYF. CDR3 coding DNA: TGTGCCAGCTCACAGGGGACAGCGGGAGATACGCAGTATTTT.

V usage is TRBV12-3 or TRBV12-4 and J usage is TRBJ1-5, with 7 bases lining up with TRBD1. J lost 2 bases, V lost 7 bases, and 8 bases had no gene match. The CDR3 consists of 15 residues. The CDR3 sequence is CASTTTGPGNQPQHF. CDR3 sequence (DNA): TGTGCCAGCACCACGACAGGGCCTGGCAATCAGCCCCAGCATTTT.

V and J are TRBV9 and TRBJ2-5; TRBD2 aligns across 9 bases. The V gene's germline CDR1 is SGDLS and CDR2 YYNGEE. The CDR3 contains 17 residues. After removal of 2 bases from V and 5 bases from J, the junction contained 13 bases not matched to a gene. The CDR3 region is CASSVRGGERGDETQYF. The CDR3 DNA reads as TGTGCCAGCAGCGTCCGCGGAGGGGAGCGGGGGGATGAGACCCAGTACTTC.

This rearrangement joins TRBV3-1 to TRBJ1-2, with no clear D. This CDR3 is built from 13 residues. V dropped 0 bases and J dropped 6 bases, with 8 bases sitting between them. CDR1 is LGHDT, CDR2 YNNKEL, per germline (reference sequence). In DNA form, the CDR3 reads TGTGCCAGCAGCCAAGAAATCGGGAATGGCTACACCTTC. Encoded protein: CASSQEIGNGYTF.

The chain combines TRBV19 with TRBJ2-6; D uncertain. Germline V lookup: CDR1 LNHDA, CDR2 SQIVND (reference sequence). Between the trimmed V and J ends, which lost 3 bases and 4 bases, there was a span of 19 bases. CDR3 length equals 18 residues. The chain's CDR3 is CASSIQSFDLTGANVLTF. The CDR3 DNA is TGTGCCAGTAGTATTCAGTCTTTCGATTTAACCGGGGCCAACGTCCTGACTTTC.

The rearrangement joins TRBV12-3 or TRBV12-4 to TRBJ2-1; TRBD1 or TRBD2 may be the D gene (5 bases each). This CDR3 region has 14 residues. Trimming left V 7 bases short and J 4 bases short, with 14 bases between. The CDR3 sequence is CASNDPGPYNEQFF. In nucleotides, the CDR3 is TGTGCCAGCAACGACCCGGGACCTTACAATGAGCAGTTCTTC.

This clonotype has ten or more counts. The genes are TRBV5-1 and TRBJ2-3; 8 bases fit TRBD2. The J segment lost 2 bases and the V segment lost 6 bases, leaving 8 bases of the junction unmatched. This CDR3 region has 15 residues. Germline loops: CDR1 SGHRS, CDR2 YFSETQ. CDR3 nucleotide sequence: TGCGCCAGCACTTTTTTAGCGGGGTACACAGATACGCAGTATTTT. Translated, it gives CASTFLAGYTDTQYF.

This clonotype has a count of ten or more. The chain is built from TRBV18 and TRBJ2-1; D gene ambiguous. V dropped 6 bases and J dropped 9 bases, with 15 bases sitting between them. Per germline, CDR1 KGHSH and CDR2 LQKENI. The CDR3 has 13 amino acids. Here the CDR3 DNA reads TGTGCCAGCTCTACCGGTGGGCTGGGTGAGCAGTTCTTC. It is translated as CASSTGGLGEQFF.

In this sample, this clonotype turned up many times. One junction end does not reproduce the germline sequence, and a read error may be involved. The CDR3 DNA follows: TGTGCCAGCAGCCTAGCGGGGGGAAATGAGCAGTTCTTC. It encodes CASSLAGGNEQFF. V is TRBV7-9 and J is TRBJ2-1; TRBD2 matches at 11 bases. This CDR3 contains 13 residues. The germline V gene encodes CDR1 SEHNR and CDR2 FQNEAQ (reference sequence).

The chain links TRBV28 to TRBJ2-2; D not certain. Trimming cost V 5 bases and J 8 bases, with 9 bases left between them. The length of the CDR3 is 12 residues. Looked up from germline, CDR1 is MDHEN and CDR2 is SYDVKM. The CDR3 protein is CASSEPPGELFF. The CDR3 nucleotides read TGTGCCAGCAGTGAACCTCCGGGGGAGCTGTTTTTT.

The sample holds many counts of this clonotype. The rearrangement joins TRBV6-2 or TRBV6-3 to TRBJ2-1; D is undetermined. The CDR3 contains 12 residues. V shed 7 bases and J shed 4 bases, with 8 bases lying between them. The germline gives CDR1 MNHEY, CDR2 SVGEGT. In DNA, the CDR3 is TGTGCCAGCACCGAGGCTTACAATGAGCAGTTCTTC. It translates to CASTEAYNEQFF.

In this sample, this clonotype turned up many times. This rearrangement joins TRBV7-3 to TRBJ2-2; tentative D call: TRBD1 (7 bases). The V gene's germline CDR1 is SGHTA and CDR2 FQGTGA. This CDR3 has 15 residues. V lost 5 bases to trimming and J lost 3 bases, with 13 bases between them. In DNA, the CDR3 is TGTGCCAGCAGCCCCCGCAGGGGGGACACCGGGGAGCTGTTTTTT. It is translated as CASSPRRGDTGELFF. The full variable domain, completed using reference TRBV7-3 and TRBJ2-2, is GAGVSQTPSNKVTEKGKYVELRCDPISGHTALYWYRQSLGQGPEFLIYFQGTGAADDSGLPNDRFFAVRPEGSVSTLKIQRTERGDSAVYLCASSPRRGDTGELFFGEGSRLTVL.

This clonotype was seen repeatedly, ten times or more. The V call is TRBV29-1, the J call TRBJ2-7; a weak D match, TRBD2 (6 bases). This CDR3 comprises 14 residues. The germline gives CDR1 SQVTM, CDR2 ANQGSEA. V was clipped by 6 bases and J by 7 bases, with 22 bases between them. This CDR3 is CSVDDPGTLGEQYF. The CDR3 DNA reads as TGCAGCGTAGACGACCCCGGGACTTTGGGAGAGCAGTACTTC.

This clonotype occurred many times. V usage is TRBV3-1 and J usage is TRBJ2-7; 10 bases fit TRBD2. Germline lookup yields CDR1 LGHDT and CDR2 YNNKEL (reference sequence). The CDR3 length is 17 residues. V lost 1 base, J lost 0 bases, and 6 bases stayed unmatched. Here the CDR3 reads CASSQGSGRASSYEQYF. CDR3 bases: TGTGCCAGCAGCCAAGGAAGCGGGAGGGCCAGCTCCTACGAGCAGTACTTC.

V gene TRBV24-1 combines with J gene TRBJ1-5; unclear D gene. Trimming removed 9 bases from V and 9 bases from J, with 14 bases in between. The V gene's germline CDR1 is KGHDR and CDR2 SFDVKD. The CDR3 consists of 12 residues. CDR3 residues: CATSLSGWPQHF. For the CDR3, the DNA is TGTGCCACCTCCCTTAGTGGTTGGCCCCAGCATTTT.

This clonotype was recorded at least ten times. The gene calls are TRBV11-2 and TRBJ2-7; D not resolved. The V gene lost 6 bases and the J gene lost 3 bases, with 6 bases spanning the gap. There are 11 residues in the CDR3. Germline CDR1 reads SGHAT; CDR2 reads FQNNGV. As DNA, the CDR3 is TGTGCCAGCAGACTTAGCTACGAGCAGTACTTC. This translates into CASRLSYEQYF.

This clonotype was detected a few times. Here the CDR3 DNA reads TGTGCCAGCAGTTGGACCAGGGGGCCCTATGGCTACACCTTC. Its translation: CASSWTRGPYGYTF. The genes are TRBV28 and TRBJ1-2; 8 positions agree with TRBD1. Unmatched junction bases numbered 5, after V lost 4 bases and J lost 4 bases. CDR1 and CDR2 from the germline V gene are MDHEN and SYDVKM. The CDR3 has 14 residues.

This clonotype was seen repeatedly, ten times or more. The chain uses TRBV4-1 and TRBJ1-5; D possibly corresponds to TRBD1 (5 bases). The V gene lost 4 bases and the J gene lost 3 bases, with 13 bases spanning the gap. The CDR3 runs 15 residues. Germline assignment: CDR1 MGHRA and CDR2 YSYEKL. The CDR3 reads CASSPRQLFNQPQHF. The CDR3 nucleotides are TGCGCCAGCAGCCCTCGACAGCTTTTCAATCAGCCCCAGCATTTT.

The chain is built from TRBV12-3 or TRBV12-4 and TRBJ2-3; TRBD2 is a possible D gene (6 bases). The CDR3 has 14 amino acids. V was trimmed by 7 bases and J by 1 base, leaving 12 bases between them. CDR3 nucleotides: TGTGCCAGCAAAAGGGGACTGGGCACAGATACGCAGTATTTT. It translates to CASKRGLGTDTQYF.

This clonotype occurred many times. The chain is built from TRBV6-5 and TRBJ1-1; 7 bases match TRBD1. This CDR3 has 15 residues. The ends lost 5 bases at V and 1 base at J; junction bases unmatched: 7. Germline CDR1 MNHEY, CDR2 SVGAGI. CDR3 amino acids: CASSPDRAGNTEAFF. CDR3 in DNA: TGTGCCAGCAGTCCCGACAGGGCAGGGAACACTGAAGCTTTCTTT.

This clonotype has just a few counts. The CDR3 DNA reads as TGCAGCGCCTCCGAGAGCTACAATGAGCAGTTCTTC. It specifies CSASESYNEQFF. The chain joins TRBV29-1 to TRBJ2-1; D call uncertain. V lost 7 bases and J lost 3, with 10 bases in between. The CDR3 covers 12 residues. Germline CDR1 SQVTM, CDR2 ANQGSEA.

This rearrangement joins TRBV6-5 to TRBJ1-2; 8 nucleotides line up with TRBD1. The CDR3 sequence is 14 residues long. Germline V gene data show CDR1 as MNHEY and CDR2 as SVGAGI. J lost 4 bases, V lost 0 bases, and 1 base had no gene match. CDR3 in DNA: TGTGCCAGCAGTTACTCCGACAGGGGCTATGGCTACACCTTC. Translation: CASSYSDRGYGYTF.

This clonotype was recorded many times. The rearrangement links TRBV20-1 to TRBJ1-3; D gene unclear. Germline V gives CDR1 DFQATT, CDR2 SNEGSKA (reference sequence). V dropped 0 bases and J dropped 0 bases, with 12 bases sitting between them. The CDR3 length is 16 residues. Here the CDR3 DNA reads TGCAGTGCTAGAGATCTCGACCCAAGCTCTGGAAACACCATATATTTT. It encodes CSARDLDPSSGNTIYF.

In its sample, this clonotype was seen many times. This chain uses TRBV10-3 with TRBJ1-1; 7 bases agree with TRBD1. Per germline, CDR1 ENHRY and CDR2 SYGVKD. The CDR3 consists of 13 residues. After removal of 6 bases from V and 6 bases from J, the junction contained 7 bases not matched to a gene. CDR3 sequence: CAIREQGSPEAFF. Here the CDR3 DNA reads TGTGCCATCAGGGAACAGGGGTCCCCTGAAGCTTTCTTT.

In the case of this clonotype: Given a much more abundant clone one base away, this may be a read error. The CDR3 nucleotides read TGTGCCAGCAATCTAGGGACCTATTCACCCCTCCACTTT. It is translated as CASNLGTYSPLHF. The chain carries TRBV6-2 or TRBV6-3 and TRBJ1-6; D possibly corresponds to TRBD1 (5 bases). This CDR3 contains 13 residues. Germline V gene sequence: CDR1 MNHEY, CDR2 SVGEGT. Deletions cut 7 bases from V and 8 bases from J, with 12 bases between.

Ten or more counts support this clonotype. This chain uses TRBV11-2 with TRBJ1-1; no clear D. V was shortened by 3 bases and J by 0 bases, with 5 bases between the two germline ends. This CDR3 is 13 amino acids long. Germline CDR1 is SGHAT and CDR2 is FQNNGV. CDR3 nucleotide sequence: TGTGCCAGCAGCTTTGGCCTGAACACTGAAGCTTTCTTT. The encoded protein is CASSFGLNTEAFF.

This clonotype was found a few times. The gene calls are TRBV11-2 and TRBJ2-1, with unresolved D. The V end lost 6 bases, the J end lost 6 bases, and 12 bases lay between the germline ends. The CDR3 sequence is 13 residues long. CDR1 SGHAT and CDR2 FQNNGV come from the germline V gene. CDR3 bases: TGTGCCAGCAGTCCTACGAGTGGCAATGAGCAGTTCTTC. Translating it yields CASSPTSGNEQFF.

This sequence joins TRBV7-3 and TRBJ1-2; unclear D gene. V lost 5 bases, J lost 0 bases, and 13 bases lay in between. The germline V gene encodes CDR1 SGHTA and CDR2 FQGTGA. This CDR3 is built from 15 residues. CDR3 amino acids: CASSPGSLANYGYTF. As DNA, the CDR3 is TGTGCCAGCAGCCCGGGCAGTCTCGCTAACTATGGCTACACCTTC.